The text below deals with one T cell receptor (beta chain). The sample is drawn from a study of breast tumors, draining lymph nodes, adjacent tissues. Samples came from axillary lymph nodes draining the breast cancer. Each CDR3 protein is one row after TCRdb ran MiXCR on the multiplex PCR reads. The sample holds under 250,000 distinct CDR3 sequences; approximately 31% are singletons and the top ten take about 1.4%. The receptor's source is a female donor with breast cancer. Some clones in this sample may be carry-over from other donors' samples. The sequenced sample consisted of axillary lymph node tissue.

CDR3 coding DNA: TGTGCCAGCAGCATCACGGGACAGGGGTCAGAGACCCAGTACTTC. Translating it yields CASSITGQGSETQYF. J is TRBJ2-5 and V is TRBV9, with 10 bases that match TRBD1. The CDR3 contains 15 residues. Germline V gene sequence: CDR1 SGDLS, CDR2 YYNGEE. Trimming took 4 bases from V and 4 from J; bases not matched to a gene: 7.